These T cell receptor beta chains were read from a single sample in a study of cytomegalovirus exposure and HLA in healthy donors. Measured with immunoSEQ multiplex PCR; TCRdb has only the in-frame clones, and not every one. The repertoire holds fewer than 200,000 clones, with around 82% as singletons. Sequenced input: PBMCs. The receptors were sampled from a male donor in good health and CMV-seronegative. The CDR3 runs from the conserved cysteine through the conserved F or W. The order of the fields is D gene, V gene, J gene, CDR3 length, clone size, CDR3 protein, CDR3 DNA. A D gene is named only where the DNA matches it firmly. Size is omitted from some rows. Given values are once, few, many or a class for expanded clones.

TRBD1	TRBV7-9	TRBJ2-7	14	NA	CASSLRDRRHEQYF	TGTGCCAGCAGCTTAAGGGACAGACGCCACGAGCAGTACTTC
NA	TRBV19	TRBJ1-6	13	NA	CASRTVSRSPLHF	TGTGCCAGTAGGACAGTGTCTCGGTCACCCCTCCACTTT
TRBD2	TRBV5-8	TRBJ2-7	16	NA	CASSRISGGGSYEQYF	TGTGCCAGCAGCCGGATTAGCGGGGGGGGATCCTACGAGCAGTACTTC
TRBD2	TRBV27	TRBJ2-7	16	NA	CASSIRSGGPNYEQYF	TGTGCCAGCAGTATCCGTAGCGGGGGGCCAAACTACGAGCAGTACTTC
NA	TRBV11-2	TRBJ1-4	14	NA	CASSLPGAEEKLFF	TGTGCCAGCAGCTTACCAGGGGCGGAAGAAAAACTGTTTTTT
NA	TRBV5-1	TRBJ2-3	16	NA	CASSLAVGAHTDTQYF	TGCGCCAGCAGCTTGGCCGTGGGGGCCCACACAGATACGCAGTATTTT
NA	TRBV29-1	TRBJ2-3	19	NA	CSVEIRRVVGRGSTDTQYF	TGCAGCGTTGAAATTAGGAGGGTGGTCGGGCGGGGAAGCACAGATACGCAGTATTTT
TRBD1	TRBV6-5	TRBJ1-2	15	NA	CASSLKVQGAKGYTF	TGTGCCAGCAGTTTAAAAGTACAGGGGGCGAAAGGCTACACCTTC
NA	TRBV19	TRBJ1-2	13	NA	CASSIGAMRGYTF	TGTGCCAGTAGTATCGGTGCTATGCGTGGCTACACCTTC
TRBD1	TRBV6-6	TRBJ1-2	14	NA	CASSPQGGDYGYTF	TGTGCCAGCAGTCCCCAGGGGGGCGACTATGGCTACACCTTC
NA	TRBV14	TRBJ1-3	15	once	CASSHRSGFGNTIYF	TGTGCCAGCAGCCATCGGTCGGGGTTTGGAAACACCATATATTTT
NA	TRBV5-1	TRBJ2-1	14	once	CASSRGEPNGEQFF	TGCGCCAGCAGCCGGGGAGAGCCGAACGGTGAGCAGTTCTTC
NA	TRBV27	TRBJ1-1	16	once	CASSKPGLRRWTEAFF	TGTGCCAGCAGTAAACCGGGTCTGCGGCGGTGGACTGAAGCTTTCTTT
NA	TRBV5-4	TRBJ1-1	15	once	CASSGRTDTNTEAFF	TGTGCCAGCAGCGGACGGACAGACACGAACACTGAAGCTTTCTTT
TRBD1	TRBV6-4	TRBJ1-2	17	NA	CASSDSSGGRGYYGYTF	TGTGCCAGCAGTGACTCTTCGGGCGGCAGGGGGTACTATGGCTACACCTTC
NA	TRBV10-3	TRBJ2-3	15	once	CAITDPGVSTDTQYF	TGTGCCATCACCGATCCGGGAGTGAGCACAGATACGCAGTATTTT
TRBD1	TRBV7-9	TRBJ2-4	15	once	CASSIRDSQWDIQYF	TGTGCCAGCAGCATCCGGGACAGCCAATGGGACATTCAGTACTTC
TRBD1	TRBV6-5	TRBJ2-7	13	NA	CATRGRGRPEQYF	TGTGCCACCCGTGGCAGGGGGCGACCCGAGCAGTACTTC
TRBD1	TRBV29-1	TRBJ2-3	13	NA	CSVGQVRTDTQYF	TGCAGCGTCGGACAGGTCCGCACAGATACGCAGTATTTT
TRBD1	TRBV30	TRBJ2-7	15	NA	CAWSPQDRWSYEQYF	TGTGCCTGGAGTCCCCAGGACAGGTGGTCTTACGAGCAGTACTTC
NA	TRBV28	TRBJ1-3	15	NA	CASLGASLSGNTIYF	TGTGCCAGCCTAGGCGCAAGTCTCTCTGGAAACACCATATATTTT
TRBD1	TRBV4-1	TRBJ2-7	15	NA	CASSRNTGQGHEQYF	TGCGCCAGCAGCCGCAACACGGGACAGGGCCACGAGCAGTACTTC
NA	TRBV10-3	TRBJ2-2	15	NA	CAIRAGRLVGGELFF	TGTGCCATCAGGGCCGGGAGACTCGTGGGCGGGGAGCTGTTTTTT
NA	TRBV29-1	TRBJ2-3	15	NA	CSVESEGRATDTQYF	TGCAGCGTTGAGAGTGAGGGCAGAGCCACAGATACGCAGTATTTT
TRBD1	TRBV29-1	TRBJ1-5	13	NA	CSAGTGQNQPQHF	TGCAGCGCTGGGACAGGGCAAAATCAGCCCCAGCATTTT
TRBD2	TRBV6-5	TRBJ2-1	15	NA	CASSGGASGDNEQFF	TGTGCCAGCAGTGGTGGGGCTAGCGGCGACAATGAGCAGTTCTTC
NA	TRBV9	TRBJ1-5	18	NA	CASSVYRAAGYSNQPQHF	TGTGCCAGCAGCGTATACAGGGCAGCTGGGTATAGCAATCAGCCCCAGCATTTT
TRBD2	TRBV2	TRBJ2-2	14	NA	CASKRDANTGELFF	TGTGCCAGCAAGCGGGACGCCAACACCGGGGAGCTGTTTTTT
TRBD1	TRBV7-2	TRBJ2-7	13	NA	CASSLGGTGSKYF	TGTGCCAGCAGCTTAGGGGGGACAGGAAGTAAGTACTTC
NA	TRBV13	TRBJ1-5	15	NA	CASSPTEPGNQPQHF	TGTGCCTCCAGTCCGACGGAGCCGGGTAATCAGCCCCAGCATTTT
NA	TRBV6-1	TRBJ2-7	13	NA	CATETEGWYEQYF	TGTGCCACCGAGACGGAGGGTTGGTACGAGCAGTACTTC
NA	TRBV6-6	TRBJ2-1	15	once	CASRERRTSYNEQFF	TGTGCCTCCAGGGAACGGCGGACCTCCTACAATGAGCAGTTCTTC
TRBD2	TRBV19	TRBJ2-7	12	NA	CASKTSGGPEYF	TGTGCCAGTAAAACTAGCGGGGGGCCGGAGTACTTC
NA	TRBV7-2	TRBJ2-1	14	NA	CASSPGTSYNEQFF	TGTGCCAGCAGCCCCGGGACTTCCTACAATGAGCAGTTCTTC
NA	TRBV27	TRBJ2-1	14	NA	CASSSTGGYNEQFF	TGTGCCAGCAGTTCGACGGGTGGATACAATGAGCAGTTCTTC
NA	TRBV7-3	TRBJ2-3	15	NA	CASSSGRRDTDTQYF	TGTGCCAGCAGCTCCGGTCGGAGGGACACAGATACGCAGTATTTT
TRBD2	TRBV2	TRBJ2-2	18	NA	CASSEWTSGPRGTGELFF	TGTGCCAGCAGTGAATGGACTAGCGGTCCACGTGGCACCGGGGAGCTGTTTTTT
NA	TRBV9	TRBJ2-7	14	NA	CASSGGGRSYEQYF	TGTGCCAGCAGTGGAGGAGGGCGCTCCTACGAGCAGTACTTC
TRBD2	TRBV11-2	TRBJ2-3	16	NA	CASSPRWLAGGDTQYF	TGTGCCAGCAGCCCCAGGTGGCTAGCGGGAGGGGATACGCAGTATTTT
NA	TRBV7-9	TRBJ1-2	15	NA	CASSLGQIPHYGYTF	TGTGCCAGCAGCTTGGGGCAGATTCCCCACTATGGCTACACCTTC
NA	TRBV5-1	TRBJ2-3	16	few	CASSLGAVSSTDTQYF	TGCGCCAGCAGCTTGGGTGCTGTTAGTAGCACAGATACGCAGTATTTT
NA	TRBV7-3	TRBJ2-3	12	NA	CASSLDRGTQYF	TGTGCCAGCAGCTTGGATCGGGGTACGCAGTATTTT
TRBD2	TRBV10-3	TRBJ2-2	14	NA	CAITGGQFTGELFF	TGTGCCATCACGGGGGGGCAGTTCACCGGGGAGCTGTTTTTT
TRBD1	TRBV7-6	TRBJ1-5	14	few	CASSSGQGRQPQHF	TGTGCCAGCAGCTCCGGACAGGGTCGACAGCCCCAGCATTTT
TRBD2	TRBV9	TRBJ2-1	15	NA	CASSSGTSSYNEQFF	TGTGCCAGCAGCTCCGGGACTAGCTCCTACAATGAGCAGTTCTTC
TRBD1	TRBV9	TRBJ1-1	17	NA	CASSVHRGAEVNTEAFF	TGTGCCAGCAGCGTTCACAGGGGGGCTGAGGTGAACACTGAAGCTTTCTTT
TRBD2	TRBV4-1	TRBJ2-7	12	NA	CASSQTSGEPYF	TGCGCCAGCAGCCAGACTAGCGGGGAGCCGTACTTC
NA	TRBV11-2	TRBJ2-2	14	NA	CASSPARSTGELFF	TGTGCCAGCAGCCCCGCCCGTAGCACCGGGGAGCTGTTTTTT
NA	TRBV27	TRBJ1-2	13	NA	CASSPKRGGGYTF	TGTGCCAGCAGCCCAAAAAGGGGTGGAGGCTACACCTTC
NA	TRBV2	TRBJ2-1	11	NA	CASSLDNEQFF	TGTGCCAGCAGTTTAGACAATGAGCAGTTCTTC
NA	TRBV6-1	TRBJ2-3	17	NA	CASSVDTGTAGTDTQYF	TGTGCCAGCAGTGTCGACACAGGGACCGCGGGCACAGATACGCAGTATTTT
NA	TRBV6-1	TRBJ1-3	14	NA	CASSGVITGNTIYF	TGTGCCAGCAGTGGAGTCATCACCGGAAACACCATATATTTT
NA	TRBV6-5	TRBJ1-3	14	NA	CASSENGSGNTIYF	TGTGCCAGCAGTGAGAATGGCTCTGGAAACACCATATATTTT
NA	TRBV5-6	TRBJ2-6	15	few	CASSLAGSGANVLTF	TGTGCCAGCAGCTTGGCAGGATCCGGGGCCAACGTCCTGACTTTC
TRBD1	TRBV28	TRBJ1-4	13	NA	CASRGQGDEKLFF	TGTGCCAGCAGAGGACAGGGGGATGAAAAACTGTTTTTT
TRBD1	TRBV5-1	TRBJ1-3	19	NA	CASSVGGDRGTISGNTIYF	TGCGCCAGCAGCGTTGGGGGGGACAGGGGGACCATCTCTGGAAACACCATATATTTT